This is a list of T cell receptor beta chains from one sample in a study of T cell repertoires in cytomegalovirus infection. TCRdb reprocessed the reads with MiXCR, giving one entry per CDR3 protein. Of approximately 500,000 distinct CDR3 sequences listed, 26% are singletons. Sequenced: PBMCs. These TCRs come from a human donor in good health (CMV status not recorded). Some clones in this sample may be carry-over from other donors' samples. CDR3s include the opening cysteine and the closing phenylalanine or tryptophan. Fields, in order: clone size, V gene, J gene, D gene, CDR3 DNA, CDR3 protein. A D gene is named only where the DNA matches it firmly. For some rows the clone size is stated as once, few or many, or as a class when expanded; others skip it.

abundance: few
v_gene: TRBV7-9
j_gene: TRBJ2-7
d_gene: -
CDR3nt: TGTGCCAGCAGCTTACGAGGGCTACCAAGAGACTACGAGCAGTACTTC
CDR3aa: CASSLRGLPRDYEQYF

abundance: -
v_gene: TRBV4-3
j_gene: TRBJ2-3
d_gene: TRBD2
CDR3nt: TGCGCCAGCAGCCGACTGCTGACTAGCGGATCCACAGATACGCAGTATTTT
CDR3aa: CASSRLLTSGSTDTQYF

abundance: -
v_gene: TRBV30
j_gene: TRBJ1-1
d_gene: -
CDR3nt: TGTGCCTGGAGTGTACGGGGGGGGAACACTGAAGCTTTCTTT
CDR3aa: CAWSVRGGNTEAFF

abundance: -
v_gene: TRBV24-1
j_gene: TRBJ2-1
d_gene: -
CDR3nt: TGTGCCACAGGGTCCCGGGTGGGGGATGAGCAGTTCTTC
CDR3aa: CATGSRVGDEQFF

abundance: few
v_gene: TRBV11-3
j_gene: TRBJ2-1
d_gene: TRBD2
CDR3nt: TGTGCCAGCAGCTTAGATACCCCGACTAGCGGGACTTTCGGGGAGCAGTTCTTC
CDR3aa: CASSLDTPTSGTFGEQFF

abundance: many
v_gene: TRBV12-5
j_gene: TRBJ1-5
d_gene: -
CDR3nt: TGTGCTAGTGGTCCACGGGGGACCCTACCCCAGCCCCAGCATTTT
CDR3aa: CASGPRGTLPQPQHF

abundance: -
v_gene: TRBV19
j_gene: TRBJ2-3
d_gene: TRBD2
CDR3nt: TGTGCCAGTAGTATGAGCGCGGGAGCTAGCACAGATACGCAGTATTTT
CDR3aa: CASSMSAGASTDTQYF

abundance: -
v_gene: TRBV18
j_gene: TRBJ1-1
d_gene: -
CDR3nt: TGTGCCAGCTCACCCCGGGAGGGGGGATTTAACACTGAAGCTTTCTTT
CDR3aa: CASSPREGGFNTEAFF

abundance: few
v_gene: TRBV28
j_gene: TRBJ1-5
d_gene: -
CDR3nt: TGTGCCAGCAGTCCTCCCCGGACACAGCCCCAGCATTTT
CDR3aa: CASSPPRTQPQHF

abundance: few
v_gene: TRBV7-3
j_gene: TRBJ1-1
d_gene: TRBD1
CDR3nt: TGTGCCAGCAGCCTGGACAGGGACATGAACACTGAAGCTTTCTTT
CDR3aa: CASSLDRDMNTEAFF

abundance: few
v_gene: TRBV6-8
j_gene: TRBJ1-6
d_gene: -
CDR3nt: TGTGCCAGCAGTTACTCGATACAAAATAATTCACCCCTCCACTTT
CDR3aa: CASSYSIQNNSPLHF

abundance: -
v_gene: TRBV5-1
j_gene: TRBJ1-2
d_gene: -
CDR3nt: TGCGCCAGCAGCTTGACAGGGAGTGACTATGGCTACACCTTC
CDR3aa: CASSLTGSDYGYTF

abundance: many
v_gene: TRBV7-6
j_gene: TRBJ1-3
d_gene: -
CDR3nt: TGTGCCAGCAGCTCCACCTGGGGGAAGACAGATGCCCCTGGAAACACCATATATTTT
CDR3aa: CASSSTWGKTDAPGNTIYF

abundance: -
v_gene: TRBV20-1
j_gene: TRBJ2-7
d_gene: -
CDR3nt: TGCAGTGCTAGAGATATGGGACACGAGCAGTACTTC
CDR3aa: CSARDMGHEQYF

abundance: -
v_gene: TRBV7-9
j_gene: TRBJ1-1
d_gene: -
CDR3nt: TGTGCCAGCAGCTTAGGCTCTCCTCAAGCTTTCTTT
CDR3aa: CASSLGSPQAFF

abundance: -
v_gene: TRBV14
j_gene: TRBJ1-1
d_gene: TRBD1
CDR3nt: TGTGCCAGCAGCCAAGTAGGCCCGGACAGGCAAGACACTGAAGCTTTCTTT
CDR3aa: CASSQVGPDRQDTEAFF

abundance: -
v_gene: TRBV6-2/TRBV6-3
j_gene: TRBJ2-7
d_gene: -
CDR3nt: TGTGCCAGCAGTTGGAATAACTACGAGCAGTACTTC
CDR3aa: CASSWNNYEQYF

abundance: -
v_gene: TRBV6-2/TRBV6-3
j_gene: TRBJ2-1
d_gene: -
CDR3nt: TGTGCCAGCAGTGACCACGGGACATATATGAATGAGCAGTTCTTC
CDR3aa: CASSDHGTYMNEQFF

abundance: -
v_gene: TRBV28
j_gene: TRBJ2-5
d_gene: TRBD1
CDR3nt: TGTGCCAGCAGTTCTCCAATCGGGACAGGGGGATTAGAGACCCAGTACTTC
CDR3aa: CASSSPIGTGGLETQYF

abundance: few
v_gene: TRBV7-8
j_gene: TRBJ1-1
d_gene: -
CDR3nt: TGTGCCAGCAGCCGAAGCCTCTCCGGAGGTGGTGAAGCTTTCTTT
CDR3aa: CASSRSLSGGGEAFF

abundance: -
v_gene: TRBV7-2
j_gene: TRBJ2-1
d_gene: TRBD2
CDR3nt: TGTGCCAGCAGCTTAACGTCGAGCGGGATATCGGATGAGCAGTTCTTC
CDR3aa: CASSLTSSGISDEQFF

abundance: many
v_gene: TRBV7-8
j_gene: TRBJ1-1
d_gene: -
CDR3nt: TGTGCCAGCAGACCCGACGGAACGAACACTGAAGCTTTCTTT
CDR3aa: CASRPDGTNTEAFF

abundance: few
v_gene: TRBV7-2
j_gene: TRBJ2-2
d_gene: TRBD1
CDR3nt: TGTGCCAGCACCTCCGCAGGGGGCCCCGGGGAGCTGTTTTTT
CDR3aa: CASTSAGGPGELFF

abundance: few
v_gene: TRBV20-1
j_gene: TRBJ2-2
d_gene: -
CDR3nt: TGCAGTGCTTATTCTACTAGCAGAAACACCGGGGAGCTGTTTTTT
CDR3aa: CSAYSTSRNTGELFF

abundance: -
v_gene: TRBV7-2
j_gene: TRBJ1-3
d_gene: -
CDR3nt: TGTGCCAGCAGCCCGAGCCTTGGAAACACCATATATTTT
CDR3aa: CASSPSLGNTIYF

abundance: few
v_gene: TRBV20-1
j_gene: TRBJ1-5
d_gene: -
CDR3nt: TGCAGTGCACAGACTGCTTATCAGCCCCAGCATTTT
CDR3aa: CSAQTAYQPQHF

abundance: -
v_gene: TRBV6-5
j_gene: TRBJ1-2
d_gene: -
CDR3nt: TGTGCCAGCAGTTACTCGATGTCCGGGACCTATGGCTACACCTTC
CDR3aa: CASSYSMSGTYGYTF

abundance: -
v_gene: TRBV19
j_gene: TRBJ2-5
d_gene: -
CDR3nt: TGTGCCAGTAGTACTCTGGAGCAAGAGACCCAGTACTTC
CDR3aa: CASSTLEQETQYF

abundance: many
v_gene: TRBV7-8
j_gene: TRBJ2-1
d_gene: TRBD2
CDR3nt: TGTGCCAGCAGCGGGACTAGCGGGTGGGCCTACAATGAGCAGTTCTTC
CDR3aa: CASSGTSGWAYNEQFF

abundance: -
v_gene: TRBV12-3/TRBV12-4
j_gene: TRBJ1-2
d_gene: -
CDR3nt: TGTGCCAGCAGTTTTTTCATAGGTGGCAGGGACATCTATGGCTACACCTTC
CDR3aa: CASSFFIGGRDIYGYTF

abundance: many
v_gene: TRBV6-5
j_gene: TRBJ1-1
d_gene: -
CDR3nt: TGTGCCAGCAGTTACTCGGGCAGTGGAATGAACACTGAAGCTTTCTTT
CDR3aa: CASSYSGSGMNTEAFF

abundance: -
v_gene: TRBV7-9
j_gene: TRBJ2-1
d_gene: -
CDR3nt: TGTGCCAGCAGCTCAGCCCTGCGAGTGGGAACCTACAATGAGCAGTTCTTC
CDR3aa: CASSSALRVGTYNEQFF

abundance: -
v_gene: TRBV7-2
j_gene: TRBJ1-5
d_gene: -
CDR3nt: TGTGCCAGCAGCTCCCAGGGTCGGTCCCAGCATTTT
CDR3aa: CASSSQGRSQHF

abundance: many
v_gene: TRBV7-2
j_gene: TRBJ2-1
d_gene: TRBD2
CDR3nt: TGTGCCAGCAGCTTTAGCGGGAGTTTTTACAATGAGCAGTTCTTC
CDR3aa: CASSFSGSFYNEQFF

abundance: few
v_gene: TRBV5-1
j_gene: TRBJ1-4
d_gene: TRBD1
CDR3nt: TGCGCCAGCAGTGACGGGACAGGAGGAGGTGAAAAACTGTTTTTT
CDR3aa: CASSDGTGGGEKLFF

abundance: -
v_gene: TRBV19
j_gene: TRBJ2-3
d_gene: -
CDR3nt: TGTGCCAGTAGCAACCGGGCCCCTAGTGCAGATACGCAGTATTTT
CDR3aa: CASSNRAPSADTQYF

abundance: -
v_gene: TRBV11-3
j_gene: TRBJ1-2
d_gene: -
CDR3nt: TGTGCCAGCAGCCACCCGGGGCAGTCCTATGGCTACACCTTC
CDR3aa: CASSHPGQSYGYTF

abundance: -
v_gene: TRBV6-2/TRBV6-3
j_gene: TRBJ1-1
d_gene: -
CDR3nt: TGTGCCAGCAGACCCCGATTCGACGGCGCTGAAGCTTTCTTT
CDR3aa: CASRPRFDGAEAFF

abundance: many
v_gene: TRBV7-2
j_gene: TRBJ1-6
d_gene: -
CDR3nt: TGTGCCAGCAGCCAGAAGTGGGGGGCTGGTTCACCCCTCCACTTT
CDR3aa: CASSQKWGAGSPLHF